This T cell receptor (beta chain) was recorded in a study of cytomegalovirus exposure and HLA in healthy donors. Study summary: A prior analysis found about 110 million unique TCR beta sequences from roughly 180 million T cells. Broader study findings: In a later analysis, the majority of CMV-associated beta chains seemingly showed HLA restriction. Rare TCR sequences dominated, though some public TCRs recurred in many donors.

Donors consisted of healthy bone marrow donors. As to this clone: Its target is unknown.

The PCR had 60 Vbeta and 13 Jbeta primers. Sequenced by immunoSEQ multiplex PCR; TCRdb stores in-frame clones only, minus some. This sample yields around 150,000 clones, of which around 80% are seen a single time; 4.8% belongs to the top ten. The germline V gene encodes CDR1 MNHNS and CDR2 SASEGT. There are 17 residues in the CDR3. Deletions cut 3 bases from V and 0 bases from J, with 12 bases between. The sequencing sample was made of PBMCs. The V gene is TRBV6-1, the J gene TRBJ2-6, with D maybe TRBD2 (5 bases). The receptor was derived from a man aged 25 to 45 in good health. Written as DNA, the CDR3 is TGTGCCAGCAGTGATCGGGGTAGCCCCTCTGGGGCCAACGTCCTGACTTTC. It yields the protein CASSDRGSPSGANVLTF.